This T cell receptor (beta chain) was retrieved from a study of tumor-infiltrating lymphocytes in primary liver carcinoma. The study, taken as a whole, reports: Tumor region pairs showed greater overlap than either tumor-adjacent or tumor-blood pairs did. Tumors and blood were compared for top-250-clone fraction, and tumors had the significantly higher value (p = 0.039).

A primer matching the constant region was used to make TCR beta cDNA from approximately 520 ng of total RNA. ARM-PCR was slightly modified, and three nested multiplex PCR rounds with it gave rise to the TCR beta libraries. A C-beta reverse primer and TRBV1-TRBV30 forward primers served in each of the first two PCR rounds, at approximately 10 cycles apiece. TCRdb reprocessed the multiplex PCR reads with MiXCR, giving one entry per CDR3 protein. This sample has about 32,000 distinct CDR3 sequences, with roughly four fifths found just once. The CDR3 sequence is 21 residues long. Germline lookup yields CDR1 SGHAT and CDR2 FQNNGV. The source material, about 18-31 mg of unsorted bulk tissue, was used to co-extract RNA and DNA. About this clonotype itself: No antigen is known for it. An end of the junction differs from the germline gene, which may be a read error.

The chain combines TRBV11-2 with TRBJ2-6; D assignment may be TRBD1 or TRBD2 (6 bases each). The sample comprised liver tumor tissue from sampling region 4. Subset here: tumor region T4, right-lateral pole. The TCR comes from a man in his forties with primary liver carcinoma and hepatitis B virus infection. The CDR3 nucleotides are TGTGCCAGCAGCATGGGGGGAGACAGGAGCATTTCCCTCTTTGGGGCCAGCGTCCTGACTTTC. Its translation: CASSMGGDRSISLFGASVLTF.